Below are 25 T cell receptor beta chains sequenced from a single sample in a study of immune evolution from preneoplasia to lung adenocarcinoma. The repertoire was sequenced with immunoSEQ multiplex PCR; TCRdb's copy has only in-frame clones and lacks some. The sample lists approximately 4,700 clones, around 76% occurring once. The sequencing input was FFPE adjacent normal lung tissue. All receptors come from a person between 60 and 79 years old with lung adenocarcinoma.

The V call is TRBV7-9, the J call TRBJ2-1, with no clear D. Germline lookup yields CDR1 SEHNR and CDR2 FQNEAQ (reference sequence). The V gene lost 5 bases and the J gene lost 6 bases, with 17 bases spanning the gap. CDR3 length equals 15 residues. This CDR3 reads CASSETISPLNEQFF. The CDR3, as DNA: TGTGCCAGCAGCGAAACCATTAGTCCCCTCAATGAGCAGTTCTTC.

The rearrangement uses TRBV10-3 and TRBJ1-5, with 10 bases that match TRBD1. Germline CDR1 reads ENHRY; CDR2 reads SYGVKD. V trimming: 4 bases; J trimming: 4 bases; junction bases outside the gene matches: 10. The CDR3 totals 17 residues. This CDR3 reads CAISGGQGRNQNQPQHF. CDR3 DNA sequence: TGTGCCATCAGTGGGGGACAGGGGCGAAACCAAAATCAGCCCCAGCATTTT.

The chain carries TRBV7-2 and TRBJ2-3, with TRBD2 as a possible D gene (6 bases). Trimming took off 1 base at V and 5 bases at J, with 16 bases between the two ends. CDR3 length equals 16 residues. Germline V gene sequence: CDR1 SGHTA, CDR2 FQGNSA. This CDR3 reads CASSLGAGRLGDTQYF. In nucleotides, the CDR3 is TGTGCCAGCAGCTTAGGGGCAGGGAGGCTTGGAGATACGCAGTATTTT.

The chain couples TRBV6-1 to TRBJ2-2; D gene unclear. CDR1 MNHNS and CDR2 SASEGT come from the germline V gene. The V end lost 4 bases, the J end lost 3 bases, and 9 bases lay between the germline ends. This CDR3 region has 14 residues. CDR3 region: CASSAALDTGELFF. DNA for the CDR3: TGTGCCAGCAGTGCCGCGTTGGACACCGGGGAGCTGTTTTTT.

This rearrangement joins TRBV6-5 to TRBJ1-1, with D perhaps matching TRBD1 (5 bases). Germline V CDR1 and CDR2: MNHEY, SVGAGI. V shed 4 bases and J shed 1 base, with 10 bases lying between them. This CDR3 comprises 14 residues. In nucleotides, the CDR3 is TGTGCCAGCAGTTGGCAGGGCCCGAACACTGAAGCTTTCTTT. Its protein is CASSWQGPNTEAFF.

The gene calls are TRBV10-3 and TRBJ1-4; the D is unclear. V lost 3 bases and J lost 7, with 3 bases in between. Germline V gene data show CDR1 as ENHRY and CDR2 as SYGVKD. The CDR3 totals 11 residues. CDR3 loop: CAISEGEKLFF. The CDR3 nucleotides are TGTGCCATCAGTGAAGGTGAAAAACTGTTTTTT.

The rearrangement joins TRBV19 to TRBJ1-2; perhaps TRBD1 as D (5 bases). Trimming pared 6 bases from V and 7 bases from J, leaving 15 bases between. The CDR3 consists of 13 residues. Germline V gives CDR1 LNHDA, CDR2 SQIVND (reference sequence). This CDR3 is CASSFSGSGGYTF. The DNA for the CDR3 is TGTGCCAGTAGCTTCTCAGGGTCTGGTGGCTACACCTTC.

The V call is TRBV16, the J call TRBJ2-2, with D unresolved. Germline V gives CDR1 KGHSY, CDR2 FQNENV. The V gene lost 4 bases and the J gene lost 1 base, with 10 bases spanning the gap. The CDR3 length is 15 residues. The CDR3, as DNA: TGTGCCAGCAGCCGGGGTCGTGGGAACACCGGGGAGCTGTTTTTT. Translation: CASSRGRGNTGELFF.

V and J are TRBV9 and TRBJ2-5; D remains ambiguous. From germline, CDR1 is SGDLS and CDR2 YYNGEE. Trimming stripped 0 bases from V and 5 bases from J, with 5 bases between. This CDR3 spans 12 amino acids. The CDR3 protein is CASSVEGETQYF. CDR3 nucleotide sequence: TGTGCCAGCAGCGTAGAAGGGGAGACCCAGTACTTC.

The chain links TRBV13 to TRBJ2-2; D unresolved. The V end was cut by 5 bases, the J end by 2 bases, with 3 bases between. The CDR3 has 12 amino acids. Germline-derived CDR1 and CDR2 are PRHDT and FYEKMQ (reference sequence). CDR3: CASSINTGELFF. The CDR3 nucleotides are TGTGCCAGCAGCATCAACACCGGGGAGCTGTTTTTT. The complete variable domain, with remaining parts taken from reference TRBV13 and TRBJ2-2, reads AAGVIQSPRHLIKEKRETATLKCYPIPRHDTVYWYQQGPGQDPQFLISFYEKMQSDKGSIPDRFSAQQFSDYHSELNMSSLELGDSALYFCASSINTGELFFGEGSRLTVL.

The chain's CDR3 is CASRHEGARGNQPQHF. The CDR3 DNA is TGTGCCAGTAGGCACGAGGGGGCCAGAGGCAATCAGCCCCAGCATTTT. The rearrangement uses TRBV19 and TRBJ1-5; 7 nucleotides line up with TRBD1. The CDR3 spans 16 residues. Germline V lookup: CDR1 LNHDA, CDR2 SQIVND (reference sequence). Trimming cost V 6 bases and J 2 bases; bases outside gene matches: 10.

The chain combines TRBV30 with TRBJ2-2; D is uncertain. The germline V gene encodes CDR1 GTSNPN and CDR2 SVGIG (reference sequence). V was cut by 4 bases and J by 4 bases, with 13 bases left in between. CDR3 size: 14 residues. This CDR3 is CAWKVYSITGELFF. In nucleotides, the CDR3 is TGTGCCTGGAAGGTTTACAGTATCACCGGGGAGCTGTTTTTT.

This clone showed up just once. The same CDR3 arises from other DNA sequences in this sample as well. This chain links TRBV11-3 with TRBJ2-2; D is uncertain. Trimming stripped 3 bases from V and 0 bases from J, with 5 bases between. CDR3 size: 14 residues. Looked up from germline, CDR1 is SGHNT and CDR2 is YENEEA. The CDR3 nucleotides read TGTGCCAGCAGCTTGAACCCGAACACCGGGGAGCTGTTTTTT. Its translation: CASSLNPNTGELFF. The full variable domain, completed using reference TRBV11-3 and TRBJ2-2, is EAGVVQSPRYKIIEKKQPVAFWCNPISGHNTLYWYLQNLGQGPELLIRYENEEAVDDSQLPKDRFSAERLKGVDSTLKIQPAELGDSAVYLCASSLNPNTGELFFGEGSRLTVL.

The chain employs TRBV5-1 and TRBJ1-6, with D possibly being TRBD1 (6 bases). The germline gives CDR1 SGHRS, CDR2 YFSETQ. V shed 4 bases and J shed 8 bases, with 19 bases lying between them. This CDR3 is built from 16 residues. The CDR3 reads CASSPTGDRFYSPLHF. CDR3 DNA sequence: TGCGCCAGCAGCCCTACCGGTGACAGGTTCTATTCACCCCTCCACTTT.

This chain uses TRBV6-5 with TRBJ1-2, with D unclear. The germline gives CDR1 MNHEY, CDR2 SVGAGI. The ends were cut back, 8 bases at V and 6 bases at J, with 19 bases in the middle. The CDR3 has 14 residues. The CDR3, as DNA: TGTGCCAGCTCGTATCGAGCTGGATATGATGGCTACACCTTC. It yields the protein CASSYRAGYDGYTF.

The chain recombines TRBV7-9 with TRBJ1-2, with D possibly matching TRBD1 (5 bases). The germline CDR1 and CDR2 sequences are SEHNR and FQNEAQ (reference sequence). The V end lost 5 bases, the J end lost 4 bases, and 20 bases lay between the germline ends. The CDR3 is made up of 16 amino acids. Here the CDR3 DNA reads TGTGCCAGCAGCACCGAGCATGGGGGGAGCATCTATGGCTACACCTTC. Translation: CASSTEHGGSIYGYTF.

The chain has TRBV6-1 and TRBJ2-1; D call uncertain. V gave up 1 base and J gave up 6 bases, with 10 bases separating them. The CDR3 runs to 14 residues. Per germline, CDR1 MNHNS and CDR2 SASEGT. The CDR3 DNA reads TGTGCCAGCAGTGAAGGTATAGGGATCAATGAGCAGTTCTTC. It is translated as CASSEGIGINEQFF.

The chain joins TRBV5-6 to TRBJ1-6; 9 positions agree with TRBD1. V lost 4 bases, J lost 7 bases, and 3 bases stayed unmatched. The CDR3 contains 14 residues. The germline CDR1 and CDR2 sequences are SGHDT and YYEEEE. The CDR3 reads CASSPDRGNSPLHF. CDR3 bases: TGTGCCAGCAGCCCTGACAGGGGGAATTCACCCCTCCACTTT.

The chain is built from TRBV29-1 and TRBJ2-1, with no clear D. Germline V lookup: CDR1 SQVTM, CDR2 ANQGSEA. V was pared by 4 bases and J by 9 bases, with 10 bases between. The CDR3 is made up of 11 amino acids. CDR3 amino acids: CSVAQATEQFF. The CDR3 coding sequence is TGCAGCGTTGCTCAGGCCACTGAGCAGTTCTTC.

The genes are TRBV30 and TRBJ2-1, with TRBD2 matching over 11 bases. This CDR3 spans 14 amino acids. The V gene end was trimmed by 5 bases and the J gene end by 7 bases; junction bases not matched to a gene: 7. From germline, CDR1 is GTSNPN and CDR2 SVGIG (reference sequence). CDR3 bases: TGTGCCTGGGGTAGCGGGGGGGCGGGGAATGAGCAGTTCTTC. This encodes CAWGSGGAGNEQFF.

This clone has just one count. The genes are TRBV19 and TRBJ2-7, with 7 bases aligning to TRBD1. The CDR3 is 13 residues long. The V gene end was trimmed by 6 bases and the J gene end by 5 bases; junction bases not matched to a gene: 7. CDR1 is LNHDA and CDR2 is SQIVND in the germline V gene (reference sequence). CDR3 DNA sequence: TGTGCCAGTAGAAGACGGGACAGACACGAGCAGTACTTC. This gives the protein CASRRRDRHEQYF. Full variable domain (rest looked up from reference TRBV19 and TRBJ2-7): DGGITQSPKYLFRKEGQNVTLSCEQNLNHDAMYWYRQDPGQGLRLIYYSQIVNDFQKGDIAEGYSVSREKKESFPLTVTSAQKNPTAFYLCASRRRDRHEQYFGPGTRLTVT.

As DNA, the CDR3 is TGTGCCAGCAGGCCCCAGGGGGCTGGTAGGGTCACTGAAGCTTTCTTT. Translation: CASRPQGAGRVTEAFF. J is TRBJ1-1 and V is TRBV6-6, with 8 bases identical to TRBD1. Unmatched junction bases numbered 13, after V lost 6 bases and J lost 4 bases. The CDR3 runs to 16 residues. Germline V lookup: CDR1 MNHNY, CDR2 SVGAGI (reference sequence).

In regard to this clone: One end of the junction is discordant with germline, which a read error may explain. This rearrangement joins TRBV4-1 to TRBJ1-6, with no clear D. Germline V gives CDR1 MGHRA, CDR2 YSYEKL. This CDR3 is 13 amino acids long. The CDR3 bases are TGCGCCAGCAGCCAAGGGGGTTCGGACGGCATCTACTTT. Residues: CASSQGGSDGIYF.

CDR3 residues: CASSLVVGGVGQETQYF. The DNA of the CDR3 is TGTGCCAGCAGCTTGGTTGTAGGGGGTGTCGGCCAAGAGACCCAGTACTTC. This chain connects TRBV5-5 to TRBJ2-5, with D maybe TRBD1 (6 bases). The CDR3 is made up of 17 amino acids. V was clipped by 0 bases and J by 1 base, with 16 bases between them. Germline V gene data show CDR1 as SGHKS and CDR2 as YYEKEE (reference sequence).

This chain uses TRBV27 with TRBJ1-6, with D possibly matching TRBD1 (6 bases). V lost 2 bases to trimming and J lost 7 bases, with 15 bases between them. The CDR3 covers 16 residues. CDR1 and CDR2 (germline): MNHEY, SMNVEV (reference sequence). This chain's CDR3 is CASSLAHGQRNSPLHF. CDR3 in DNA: TGTGCCAGCAGTTTAGCCCATGGACAGAGAAATTCACCCCTCCACTTT.